This entry lists 8 T cell receptor beta chains sequenced from one sample in a study of shared clonotypes between healthy human individuals. The assay was immunoSEQ multiplex PCR, and TCRdb's table has in-frame clones only and misses some. The sample has 1.4 million to 1.5 million clones; roughly 96% are singletons. Material: naive CD4+ T cells sorted from blood. Specified subset: CD45RA+ positively selected. The receptor source for this set is a man aged 25-45 years in good health.

The CDR3 spells CASRVEQGPNQPQHF. The CDR3 DNA reads TGTGCCAGCAGGGTAGAACAGGGACCTAATCAGCCCCAGCATTTT. The chain employs TRBV7-8 and TRBJ1-5; the D gene is possibly TRBD1 (6 bases). The CDR3 loop spans 15 amino acids. Germline V gene data show CDR1 as SGHVS and CDR2 as FQNEAQ. V lost 6 bases and J 4 bases, leaving 16 bases between the germline ends.

V usage is TRBV5-1 and J usage is TRBJ2-7; perhaps D is TRBD1 or TRBD2 (5 bases each). The germline CDR1 and CDR2 sequences are SGHRS and YFSETQ. The CDR3 totals 13 residues. Trimming removed 0 bases at V and 5 bases at J, with 9 bases between. The CDR3 nucleotides are TGCGCCAGCAGCTTGGCCGGGGCCCACGAGCAGTACTTC. Its protein is CASSLAGAHEQYF.

The chain uses TRBV30 and TRBJ2-7; D remains ambiguous. CDR3 size: 12 residues. Germline CDR1 reads GTSNPN; CDR2 reads SVGIG (reference sequence). V dropped 3 bases and J dropped 4 bases, with 10 bases sitting between them. As DNA, the CDR3 is TGTGCCTGGAGGCGAAGGGCTTACGAGCAGTACTTC. This encodes CAWRRRAYEQYF.

This rearrangement joins TRBV19 to TRBJ1-5; TRBD1 is a possible D gene (5 bases). Germline CDR1 LNHDA, CDR2 SQIVND (reference sequence). Trimming took off 4 bases at V and 9 bases at J, with 16 bases between the two ends. This CDR3 is 14 amino acids long. The CDR3, as DNA: TGTGCCAGTAGTACTCAGGGCGGGAGATCGCCCCAGCATTTT. Translated, it gives CASSTQGGRSPQHF.

The V call is TRBV6-5, the J call TRBJ2-7, with D tentatively TRBD1 or TRBD2 (5 bases each). CDR1 and CDR2 from the germline V gene are MNHEY and SVGAGI. CDR3 size: 15 residues. Trimming left V 5 bases short and J 1 base short, with 15 bases between. The CDR3 reads CASSPFGGSSYEQYF. The CDR3 nucleotides read TGTGCCAGCAGTCCGTTTGGGGGATCTTCCTACGAGCAGTACTTC.

V and J are TRBV5-1 and TRBJ2-4; D is perhaps TRBD2 (5 bases). V lost 2 bases and J lost 0, with 12 bases in between. Germline V gene data show CDR1 as SGHRS and CDR2 as YFSETQ. This CDR3 is built from 16 residues. The CDR3 protein is CASSFGLVEAKNIQYF. The CDR3 DNA is TGCGCCAGCAGCTTCGGACTCGTCGAAGCCAAAAACATTCAGTACTTC. Using reference TRBV5-1 and TRBJ2-4 for the parts outside the CDR3, the full variable domain is KAGVTQTPRYLIKTRGQQVTLSCSPISGHRSVSWYQQTPGQGLQFLFEYFSETQRNKGNFPGRFSGRQFSNSRSEMNVSTLELGDSALYLCASSFGLVEAKNIQYFGAGTRLSVL.

The chain couples TRBV5-6 to TRBJ2-3; D may match TRBD1 or TRBD2 (5 bases each). The germline V and J ends were trimmed by 0 bases and 3 bases, with 8 bases remaining between them. Per germline, CDR1 SGHDT and CDR2 YYEEEE. This CDR3 region has 14 residues. The CDR3 DNA is TGTGCCAGCAGCTTGGGACAGCGGACAGATACGCAGTATTTT. Protein product: CASSLGQRTDTQYF. The whole variable domain, filled in from reference TRBV5-6 and TRBJ2-3, reads DAGVTQSPTHLIKTRGQQVTLRCSPKSGHDTVSWYQQALGQGPQFIFQYYEEEERQRGNFPDRFSGHQFPNYSSELNVNALLLGDSALYLCASSLGQRTDTQYFGPGTRLTVL.

The genes are TRBV18 and TRBJ2-4; 7 positions agree with TRBD2. Germline CDR1 KGHSH, CDR2 LQKENI. Trimming removed 5 bases from V and 7 bases from J; junction bases left unmatched: 11. The CDR3 loop spans 15 amino acids. The CDR3 is CASSAGLGEGNIQYF. The CDR3 DNA sequence: TGTGCCAGCTCAGCGGGACTCGGGGAGGGGAACATTCAGTACTTC.